This is a list of T cell receptor beta chains from one sample in a study of blood T cell repertoires in COVID-19. Method: immunoSEQ multiplex PCR; TCRdb's copy keeps in-frame clones and lacks some. The sample shows some 200,000 clones, about 84% of them seen only once. Sample: peripheral blood. The receptors shown here come from a woman of 80 years or more with COVID-19, enrolled during active disease. The CDR3 runs from the conserved cysteine through the conserved F or W. Each record gives: J gene, V gene, clone size, D gene, CDR3 DNA, CDR3 protein. The D gene is left open where the match is weak. Some rows have no size entry. The others give once, few or many, or a class for an expanded clone.

J gene: TRBJ2-2
V gene: TRBV6-5
clone size: few
D gene: TRBD2
CDR3 DNA: TGTGCCAGCAGATCACTAGCGGCGAACACCGGGGAGCTGTTTTTT
CDR3 protein: CASRSLAANTGELFF

J gene: TRBJ2-2
V gene: TRBV5-1
clone size: -
D gene: -
CDR3 DNA: TGCGCCAGCAGCTGGGTAGCGGTTAACACCGGGGAGCTGTTTTTT
CDR3 protein: CASSWVAVNTGELFF

J gene: TRBJ2-7
V gene: TRBV7-7
clone size: -
D gene: -
CDR3 DNA: TGTGCTAGCAGCTTCGGTGGTTCCTACGAGCAGTACTTC
CDR3 protein: CASSFGGSYEQYF

J gene: TRBJ1-1
V gene: TRBV7-9
clone size: once
D gene: TRBD1
CDR3 DNA: TGTGCCAGCAGCCTCCTGACAGGGGCCCTGCGAGCTTTCTTT
CDR3 protein: CASSLLTGALRAFF

J gene: TRBJ2-7
V gene: TRBV9
clone size: -
D gene: -
CDR3 DNA: TGTGCCAGCAGCCCTACGACAGACGAGCAGTACTTC
CDR3 protein: CASSPTTDEQYF

J gene: TRBJ2-1
V gene: TRBV11-1
clone size: -
D gene: -
CDR3 DNA: TGTGCCAGCAGCTTAGCCCGGTACAATGAGCAGTTCTTC
CDR3 protein: CASSLARYNEQFF

J gene: TRBJ1-2
V gene: TRBV5-6
clone size: -
D gene: -
CDR3 DNA: TGTGCCAGCAGCACAGGACAGTTCGGCTACACCTTC
CDR3 protein: CASSTGQFGYTF

J gene: TRBJ1-2
V gene: TRBV7-9
clone size: -
D gene: -
CDR3 DNA: TGTGCCAGCAGCCCCCGGACAGTCCATGGCTACACCTTC
CDR3 protein: CASSPRTVHGYTF

J gene: TRBJ2-2
V gene: TRBV21-1
clone size: -
D gene: -
CDR3 DNA: TGTGCCAGCATCCGGGGGGCCCGGACCGGGGAGCTGTTTTTT
CDR3 protein: CASIRGARTGELFF

J gene: TRBJ2-2
V gene: TRBV12-5
clone size: -
D gene: TRBD1
CDR3 DNA: TGTGCTAGTGCCTTCGGGGGACAGGGAGGTGCCGGGGAGCTGTTTTTT
CDR3 protein: CASAFGGQGGAGELFF

J gene: TRBJ2-3
V gene: TRBV18
clone size: -
D gene: TRBD1
CDR3 DNA: TGTGCCAGCTCACCGGATCAGGGGGGCACAGATACGCAGTATTTT
CDR3 protein: CASSPDQGGTDTQYF

J gene: TRBJ2-1
V gene: TRBV5-1
clone size: -
D gene: TRBD1
CDR3 DNA: TGCGCCAGCAGGGGACAGGGCTACAATGAGCAGTTCTTC
CDR3 protein: CASRGQGYNEQFF

J gene: TRBJ1-4
V gene: TRBV7-9
clone size: -
D gene: -
CDR3 DNA: TGTGCCAGCAGCCCACCGGGACTCTCTAATGAAAAACTGTTTTTT
CDR3 protein: CASSPPGLSNEKLFF

J gene: TRBJ1-2
V gene: TRBV6-1
clone size: -
D gene: -
CDR3 DNA: TGTGCCAGCAGTGAAGCAGGGGCTGGCTATGGCTACACCTTC
CDR3 protein: CASSEAGAGYGYTF

J gene: TRBJ1-2
V gene: TRBV7-3
clone size: few
D gene: -
CDR3 DNA: TGTGCCAGCAGCTTATGGGAGCGCGGCTCACCTGCTAACTATGGCTACACCTTC
CDR3 protein: CASSLWERGSPANYGYTF

J gene: TRBJ1-6
V gene: TRBV2
clone size: -
D gene: -
CDR3 DNA: TGTGCCAGCAGTGGAGGAGACAGAAATTCACCCCTCCACTTT
CDR3 protein: CASSGGDRNSPLHF

J gene: TRBJ2-5
V gene: TRBV7-9
clone size: -
D gene: TRBD2
CDR3 DNA: TGTGCCAGCAGCTTAGGTTTTGTGGTAGCGGGAAAAGAGACCCAGTACTTC
CDR3 protein: CASSLGFVVAGKETQYF

J gene: TRBJ2-3
V gene: TRBV3-1/TRBV3-2
clone size: -
D gene: -
CDR3 DNA: TGTGCCAGCAGCCAAGCCTTAGATACGCAGTATTTT
CDR3 protein: CASSQALDTQYF

J gene: TRBJ1-1
V gene: TRBV5-1
clone size: -
D gene: -
CDR3 DNA: TGCGCCAGCAGCTTGGGTTACTTTCAGGAATCGACTGAAGCTTTCTTT
CDR3 protein: CASSLGYFQESTEAFF

J gene: TRBJ1-1
V gene: TRBV9
clone size: -
D gene: -
CDR3 DNA: TGTGCCAGCAGCCGCACGGGGGGCGCTGAAGCTTTCTTT
CDR3 protein: CASSRTGGAEAFF

J gene: TRBJ2-3
V gene: TRBV18
clone size: -
D gene: TRBD2
CDR3 DNA: TGTGCCAGCTCCCCCAGGACTAGCGGGCCTAGCACAGATACGCAGTATTTT
CDR3 protein: CASSPRTSGPSTDTQYF

J gene: TRBJ2-7
V gene: TRBV28
clone size: -
D gene: TRBD2
CDR3 DNA: TGTGCCAGCAGCGGGACTAGCGTTTCCTACGAGCAGTACTTC
CDR3 protein: CASSGTSVSYEQYF

J gene: TRBJ1-2
V gene: TRBV19
clone size: -
D gene: TRBD1
CDR3 DNA: TGTGCCTCTTCGGCGGGACAGGGGGTCTATGGCTACACCTTC
CDR3 protein: CASSAGQGVYGYTF

J gene: TRBJ1-1
V gene: TRBV18
clone size: -
D gene: -
CDR3 DNA: TGTGCCAGCTCACCAAGAAGAGAGAGTGAAGCTTTCTTT
CDR3 protein: CASSPRRESEAFF

J gene: TRBJ1-6
V gene: TRBV28
clone size: -
D gene: -
CDR3 DNA: TGTGCCAGCAGGGAGGGTGCTTCACCCCTCCACTTT
CDR3 protein: CASREGASPLHF

J gene: TRBJ1-2
V gene: TRBV29-1
clone size: -
D gene: -
CDR3 DNA: TGCAGCGTTGGCCGAGACAGCTATGGCTACACCTTC
CDR3 protein: CSVGRDSYGYTF

J gene: TRBJ2-3
V gene: TRBV6-5
clone size: -
D gene: TRBD2
CDR3 DNA: TGTGCCAGCACCCGTCTAGCGGCCGGGACAGATACGCAGTATTTT
CDR3 protein: CASTRLAAGTDTQYF

J gene: TRBJ2-7
V gene: TRBV18
clone size: -
D gene: -
CDR3 DNA: TGTGCCAGCTCACCTTTTTCGTACGAGCAGTACTTC
CDR3 protein: CASSPFSYEQYF

J gene: TRBJ2-2
V gene: TRBV5-5
clone size: -
D gene: TRBD2
CDR3 DNA: TGTGCCAGCAGCTTCCGGACTAGCGACACCGGGGAGCTGTTTTTT
CDR3 protein: CASSFRTSDTGELFF

J gene: TRBJ1-2
V gene: TRBV5-4
clone size: -
D gene: -
CDR3 DNA: TGTGCCAGCAGCTTGCCCAGTCCGGGGGGCTACACCTTC
CDR3 protein: CASSLPSPGGYTF

J gene: TRBJ1-4
V gene: TRBV7-8
clone size: -
D gene: TRBD1
CDR3 DNA: TGTGCCAGCAGCCGGTCCGGGACAGGGTGGGAAAAACTGTTTTTT
CDR3 protein: CASSRSGTGWEKLFF

J gene: TRBJ2-1
V gene: TRBV25-1
clone size: -
D gene: -
CDR3 DNA: TGTGCCAGCAGTGAATATACAGGGACCGCGAGCTACAATGAGCAGTTCTTC
CDR3 protein: CASSEYTGTASYNEQFF

J gene: TRBJ2-7
V gene: TRBV4-1
clone size: -
D gene: TRBD2
CDR3 DNA: TGCGCCAGCAGCCAAGTCCCTAGCGGGCGGTCGTATGAGCAGTACTTC
CDR3 protein: CASSQVPSGRSYEQYF

J gene: TRBJ2-3
V gene: TRBV4-1
clone size: -
D gene: -
CDR3 DNA: TGCGCCAGCAGCCAAGACAGGGAAGCGCAGTATTTT
CDR3 protein: CASSQDREAQYF

J gene: TRBJ1-3
V gene: TRBV18
clone size: once
D gene: -
CDR3 DNA: TGTGCCAGCTCACCACGCCTGGGACTCTCGTCCTCTGGAAACACCATATATTTT
CDR3 protein: CASSPRLGLSSSGNTIYF

J gene: TRBJ1-5
V gene: TRBV29-1
clone size: -
D gene: TRBD1
CDR3 DNA: TGCAGCGTCAGGACAGGGGCAGGTCAGCCCCAGCATTTT
CDR3 protein: CSVRTGAGQPQHF

J gene: TRBJ2-5
V gene: TRBV6-2/TRBV6-3
clone size: -
D gene: TRBD2
CDR3 DNA: TGTGCCAGCAGCCGCGGGGGAATTGAGACCCAGTACTTC
CDR3 protein: CASSRGGIETQYF

J gene: TRBJ2-7
V gene: TRBV4-2
clone size: -
D gene: -
CDR3 DNA: TGTGCCAGCAGCCAAGATCAGTCCACAGGGCGCTCCTACGAGCAGTACTTC
CDR3 protein: CASSQDQSTGRSYEQYF

J gene: TRBJ1-1
V gene: TRBV5-1
clone size: -
D gene: -
CDR3 DNA: TGCGCCAGCAGCGCGGACAGACAAGCTTTCTTT
CDR3 protein: CASSADRQAFF

J gene: TRBJ1-6
V gene: TRBV28
clone size: -
D gene: -
CDR3 DNA: TGTGCCAGCACTGGGGTCCCGGGAAATTCACCCCTCCACTTT
CDR3 protein: CASTGVPGNSPLHF

J gene: TRBJ2-5
V gene: TRBV6-5
clone size: -
D gene: -
CDR3 DNA: TGTGCCAGCAGGGAGGGCGCCGGGGGGACCCAGTACTTC
CDR3 protein: CASREGAGGTQYF

J gene: TRBJ2-5
V gene: TRBV15
clone size: -
D gene: TRBD2
CDR3 DNA: TGTGCCACCAGCAGAGAGAGGACTAGCGGGACCCAGTACTTC
CDR3 protein: CATSRERTSGTQYF

J gene: TRBJ2-1
V gene: TRBV5-1
clone size: -
D gene: -
CDR3 DNA: TGCGCCAGCAACGGGGAGGTCTACAATGAGCAGTTCTTC
CDR3 protein: CASNGEVYNEQFF

J gene: TRBJ2-3
V gene: TRBV4-1
clone size: -
D gene: -
CDR3 DNA: TGCGCCAGCAGCCAACTTCGGGGAGGGGGTACGCAGTATTTT
CDR3 protein: CASSQLRGGGTQYF

J gene: TRBJ1-1
V gene: TRBV5-1
clone size: -
D gene: TRBD1
CDR3 DNA: TGCGCCAGCAGCTTTGGGACAGGGGGAGTGTTATACACTGAAGCTTTCTTT
CDR3 protein: CASSFGTGGVLYTEAFF